In this sample, the clone carrying this T cell receptor (beta chain) turned up once. Its antigen is undetermined. These data are taken from a study of CD8 T cells in Susac syndrome. Whole-study results and caveats: A relatively small number of individuals underwent TCR sequencing and HLA analysis.

The RNA, about 0.45 to 1 ug, was put through reverse transcription using random hexamers. Amplification of TCR beta CDR3 was carried out by immunoSEQ multiplex PCR, which covered 54 Vbeta and 13 Jbeta segments. From the immunoSEQ multiplex PCR reads, TCRdb called clonotypes with MiXCR, one entry per CDR3 protein. Among around 80,000 distinct CDR3 sequences, over 90% were seen once, and the ten largest hold 0.26%. Germline V gene data show CDR1 as PRHDT and CDR2 as FYEKMQ (reference sequence). The CDR3 sequence is 15 residues long. Between the trimmed V and J ends, which lost 4 bases and 7 bases, there was a span of 19 bases.

The chain uses TRBV13 and TRBJ1-1, with TRBD1 as a possible D gene (5 bases). Sequenced material: CD8+ T cells from PBMCs. The source of this sequence is a human donor in good health. CDR3 sequence: CASSSRDPPGGEAFF. CDR3 in DNA: TGTGCCAGCAGCTCCCGGGACCCCCCAGGCGGTGAAGCTTTCTTT.